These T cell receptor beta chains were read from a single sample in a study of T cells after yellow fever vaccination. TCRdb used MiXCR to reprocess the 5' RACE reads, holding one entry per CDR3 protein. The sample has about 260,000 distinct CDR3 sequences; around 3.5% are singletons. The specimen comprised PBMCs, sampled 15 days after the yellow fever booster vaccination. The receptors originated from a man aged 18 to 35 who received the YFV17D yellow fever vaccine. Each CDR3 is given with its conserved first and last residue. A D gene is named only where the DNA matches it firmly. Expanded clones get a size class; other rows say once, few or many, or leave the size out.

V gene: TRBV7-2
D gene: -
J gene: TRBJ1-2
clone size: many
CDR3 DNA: TGTGCCAGCAGCTCGGGACCAGAGGGCGGCTACACCTTC
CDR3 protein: CASSSGPEGGYTF

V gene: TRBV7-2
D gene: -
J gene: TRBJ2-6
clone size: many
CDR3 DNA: TGTGCCTTAGAGGATCCTGGGGCCAACGTCCTGACTTTC
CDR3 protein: CALEDPGANVLTF

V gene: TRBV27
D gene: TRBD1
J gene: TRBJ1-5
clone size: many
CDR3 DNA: TGTGCCAGCCGCCGGACAGGGCTGGGGCAGCCCCAGCATTTT
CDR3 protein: CASRRTGLGQPQHF

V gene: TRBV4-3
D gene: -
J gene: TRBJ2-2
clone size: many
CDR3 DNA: TGCGCCAGCAGCCACAGGGACCGCACCGGGGAGCTGTTTTTT
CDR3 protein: CASSHRDRTGELFF

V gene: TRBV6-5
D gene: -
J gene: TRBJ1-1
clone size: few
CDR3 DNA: TGTGCCAGCAGCCCCGACACCCCAAACACTGAAGCTTTCTTT
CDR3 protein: CASSPDTPNTEAFF

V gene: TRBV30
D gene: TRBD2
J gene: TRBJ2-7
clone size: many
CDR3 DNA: TGTGCCTGGACGCCGGGACTAGGCGAGCAGTACTTC
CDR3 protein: CAWTPGLGEQYF

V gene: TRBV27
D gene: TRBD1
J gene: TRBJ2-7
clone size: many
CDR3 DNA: TGTGCCAGCAGTTACTCCATGAGGCGAGGGGGCAACGAGCAGTACTTC
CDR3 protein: CASSYSMRRGGNEQYF

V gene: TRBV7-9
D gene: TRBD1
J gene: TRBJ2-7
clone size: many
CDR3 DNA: TGTGCCAGCAGCCGACAGGGGGCTACCTACGAGCAGTACTTC
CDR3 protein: CASSRQGATYEQYF

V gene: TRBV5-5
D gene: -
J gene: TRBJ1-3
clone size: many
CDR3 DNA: TGTGCCAGCAGCTTGGACCCGGGTTGGGGAAACACCATATATTTT
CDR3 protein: CASSLDPGWGNTIYF

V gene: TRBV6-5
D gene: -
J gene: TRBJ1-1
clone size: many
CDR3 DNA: TGTGCCAGCAGTTACGGAGGGCTGAACACTGAAGCTTTCTTT
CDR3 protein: CASSYGGLNTEAFF

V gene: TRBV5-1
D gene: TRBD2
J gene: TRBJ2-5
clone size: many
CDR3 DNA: TGCGCCAGCGCCACGACCGGGGGGGCTTTTCAGACCCAGTACTTC
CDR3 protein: CASATTGGAFQTQYF

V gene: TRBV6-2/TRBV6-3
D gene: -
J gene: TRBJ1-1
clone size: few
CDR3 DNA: TGTGCCAGCCAAACAGGGAACCCCACTGAAGCTTTCTTT
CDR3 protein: CASQTGNPTEAFF

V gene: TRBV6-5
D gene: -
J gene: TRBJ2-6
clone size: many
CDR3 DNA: TGTGCCAGCAGTTACGGAGGACCAGGGGCTGGGGCCAACGTCCTGACTTTC
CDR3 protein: CASSYGGPGAGANVLTF

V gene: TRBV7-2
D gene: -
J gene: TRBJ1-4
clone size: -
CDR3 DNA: TGTGCCAGCATGGAGAAACTTAATGAAAAACTGTTTTTT
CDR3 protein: CASMEKLNEKLFF

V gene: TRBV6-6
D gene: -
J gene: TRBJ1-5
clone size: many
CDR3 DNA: TGTGCCAGCAGACTCGGACAGCGCAATCAGCCCCAGCATTTT
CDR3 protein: CASRLGQRNQPQHF

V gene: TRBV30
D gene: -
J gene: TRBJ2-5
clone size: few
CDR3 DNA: TGTGCCTGGAAACCGGAAGAGACCCAGTACTTC
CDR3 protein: CAWKPEETQYF

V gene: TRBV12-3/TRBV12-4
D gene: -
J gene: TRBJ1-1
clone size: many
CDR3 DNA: TGTGCCAGCACCCCCGGCTTTAACACTGAAGCTTTCTTT
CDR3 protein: CASTPGFNTEAFF

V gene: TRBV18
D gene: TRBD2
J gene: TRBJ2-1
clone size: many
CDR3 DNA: TGTGCCAGCTCACCCCGGACTAGCGGCTACAATGAGCAGTTCTTC
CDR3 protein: CASSPRTSGYNEQFF

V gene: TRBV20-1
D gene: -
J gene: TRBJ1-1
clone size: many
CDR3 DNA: TGCAGTGCCGGGGGAGCTTTCTTT
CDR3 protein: CSAGGAFF

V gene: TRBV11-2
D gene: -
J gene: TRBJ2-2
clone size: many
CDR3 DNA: TGTGCCAGCAGACAACAAGGGACGGGGGGGGAGCTGTTTTTT
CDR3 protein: CASRQQGTGGELFF

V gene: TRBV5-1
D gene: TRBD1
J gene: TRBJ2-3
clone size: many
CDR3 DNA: TGCGCCAGCAGCTTAGGACAGGTTTTCACAGATACGCAGTATTTT
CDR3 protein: CASSLGQVFTDTQYF

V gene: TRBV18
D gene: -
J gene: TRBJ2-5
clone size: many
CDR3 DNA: TGTGCCAGCTCACGTAACAGGGAGGAGACCCAGTACTTC
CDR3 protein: CASSRNREETQYF

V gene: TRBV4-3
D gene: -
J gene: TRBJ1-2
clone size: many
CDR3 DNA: TGCGCCAGCAGCCAAGATCGTCAGGGGCGCGAAGGCTACACCTTC
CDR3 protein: CASSQDRQGREGYTF

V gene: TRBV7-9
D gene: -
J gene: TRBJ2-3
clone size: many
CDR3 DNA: TGTGCCAGCAGCTCGACCCAGGGGGGTGTAGACCCCGATACGCAGTATTTT
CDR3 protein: CASSSTQGGVDPDTQYF

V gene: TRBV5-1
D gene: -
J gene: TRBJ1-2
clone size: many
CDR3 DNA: TGCGCCAGCAGCTTGGGGACAGATAACTATGGCTACACCTTC
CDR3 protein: CASSLGTDNYGYTF

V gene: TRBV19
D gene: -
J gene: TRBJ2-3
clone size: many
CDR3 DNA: TGTGCCAGTAGTAGGGGCCGGGGCAGGTTCCCCGATACGCAGTATTTT
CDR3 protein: CASSRGRGRFPDTQYF

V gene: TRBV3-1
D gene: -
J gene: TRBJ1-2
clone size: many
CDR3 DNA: TGTGCCAGCAGCCAAGTTCACAGTGCTCCAATCGGCTACACCTTC
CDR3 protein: CASSQVHSAPIGYTF

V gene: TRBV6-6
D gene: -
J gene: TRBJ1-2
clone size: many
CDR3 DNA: TGTGCCAGCCGAGGCCGGGACACATATGGCTACACCTTC
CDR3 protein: CASRGRDTYGYTF

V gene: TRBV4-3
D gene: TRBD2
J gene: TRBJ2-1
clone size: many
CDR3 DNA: TGCGCCAGCAGCCAAGGCCCACTAGCGGGGTCTAACAATGAGCAGTTCTTC
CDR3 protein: CASSQGPLAGSNNEQFF

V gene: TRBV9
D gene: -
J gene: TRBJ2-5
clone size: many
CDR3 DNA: TGTGCCAGCAGCATCGGGACTCATGGTGAGACCCAGTACTTC
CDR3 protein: CASSIGTHGETQYF

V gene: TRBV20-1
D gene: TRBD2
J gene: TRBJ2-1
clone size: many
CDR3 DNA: TGCAGTGCTAGAGGTGAAGCTAGCGGTGCCTACGATGAGCAGTTCTTC
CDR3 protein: CSARGEASGAYDEQFF

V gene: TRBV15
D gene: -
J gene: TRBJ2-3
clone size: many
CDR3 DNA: TGTGCCACCAGCAGAGGCGGGGAGGGCACAGATACGCAGTATTTT
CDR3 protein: CATSRGGEGTDTQYF

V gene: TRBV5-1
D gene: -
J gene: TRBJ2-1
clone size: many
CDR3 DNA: TGCGCCAGCAGCTTGGGGACTAACAATGAGCAGTTCTTC
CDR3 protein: CASSLGTNNEQFF

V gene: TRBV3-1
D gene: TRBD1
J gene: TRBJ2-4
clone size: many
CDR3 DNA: TGTGCCAGCAGCCTCAGACAGGGATCCAAAAACATTCAGTACTTC
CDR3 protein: CASSLRQGSKNIQYF

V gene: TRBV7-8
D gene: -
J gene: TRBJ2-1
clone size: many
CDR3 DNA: TGTGCCAGCAGCCCGCCGTTGTCCAATGAGCAGTTCTTC
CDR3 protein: CASSPPLSNEQFF

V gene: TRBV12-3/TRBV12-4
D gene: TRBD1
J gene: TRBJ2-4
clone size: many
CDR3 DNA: TGTGCCAGCAGTTTACCGACAGGGGCGGATATAGCCAAAAACATTCAGTACTTC
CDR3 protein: CASSLPTGADIAKNIQYF

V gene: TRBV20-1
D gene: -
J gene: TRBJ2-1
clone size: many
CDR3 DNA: TGCAGTGCGCGACTAGTTTCCTACAATGAGCAGTTCTTC
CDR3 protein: CSARLVSYNEQFF

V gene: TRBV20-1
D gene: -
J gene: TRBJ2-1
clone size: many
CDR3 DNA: TGCAGTGCCCAGAAGCACAATGAGCAGTTCTTC
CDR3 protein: CSAQKHNEQFF

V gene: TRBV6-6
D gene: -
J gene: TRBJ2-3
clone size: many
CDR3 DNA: TGTGCCAGCAGTCCGAGCGAGGATACGCAGTATTTT
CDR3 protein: CASSPSEDTQYF

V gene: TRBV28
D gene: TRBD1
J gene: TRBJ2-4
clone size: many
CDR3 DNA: TGTGCCAGCAGTTTCCGGGACAGGGTTAACATTCAGTACTTC
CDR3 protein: CASSFRDRVNIQYF

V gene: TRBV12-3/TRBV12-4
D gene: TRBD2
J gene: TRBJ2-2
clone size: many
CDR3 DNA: TGTGCCAGCAGCCTCCGGGACTATCACGCGAACACCGGGGAGCTGTTTTTT
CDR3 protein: CASSLRDYHANTGELFF

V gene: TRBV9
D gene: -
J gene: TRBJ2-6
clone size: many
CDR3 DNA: TGTGCCAGCAGCCCCCGCCGGGACCCTTCTGGGGCCAACGTCCTGACTTTC
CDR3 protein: CASSPRRDPSGANVLTF

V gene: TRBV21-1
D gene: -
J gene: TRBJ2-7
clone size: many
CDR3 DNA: TGTGCCAGCAGCAAAGGACGCTACGAGCAGTACTTC
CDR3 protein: CASSKGRYEQYF

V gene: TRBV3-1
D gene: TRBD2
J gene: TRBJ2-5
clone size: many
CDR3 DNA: TGTGCCAGCAGCCAAGTTATACCCCTTAGCGGGGGACCTGGGGAGACCCAGTACTTC
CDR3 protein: CASSQVIPLSGGPGETQYF

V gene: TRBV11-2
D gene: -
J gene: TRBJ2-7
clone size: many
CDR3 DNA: TGTGCCAGCAGCTCCAACGACGGCTACGAGCAGTACTTC
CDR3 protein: CASSSNDGYEQYF

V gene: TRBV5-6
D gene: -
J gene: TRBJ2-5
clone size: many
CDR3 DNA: TGTGCCAGCAGCTTCAACCAGGGGGGGATGGACTTC
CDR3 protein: CASSFNQGGMDF

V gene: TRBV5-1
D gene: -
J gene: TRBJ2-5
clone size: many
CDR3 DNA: TGCGCCAGCAGCTTGGACGAGGGTTGGGAGACCCAGTACTTC
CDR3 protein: CASSLDEGWETQYF

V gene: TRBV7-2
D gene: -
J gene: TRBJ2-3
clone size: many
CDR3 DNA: TGTGCCAGCAGCACCTGGACAGCAGATACGCAGTATTTT
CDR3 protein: CASSTWTADTQYF

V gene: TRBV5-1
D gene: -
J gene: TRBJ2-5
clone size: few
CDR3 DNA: TGCGCCAGCAGCGTAGAGGGGACCCAGTACTTC
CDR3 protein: CASSVEGTQYF

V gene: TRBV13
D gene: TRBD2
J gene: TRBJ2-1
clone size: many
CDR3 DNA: TGTGCCAGCAGCTTTCGGGGAGGGGTCGGCAATGAGCAGTTCTTC
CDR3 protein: CASSFRGGVGNEQFF

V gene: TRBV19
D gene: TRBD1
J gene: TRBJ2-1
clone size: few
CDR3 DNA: TGTGCCAGTAGTATGACAGGGGGCGTTATTAATGAGCAGTTCTTC
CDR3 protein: CASSMTGGVINEQFF

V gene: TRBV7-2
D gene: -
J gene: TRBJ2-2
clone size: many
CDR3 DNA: TGTGCCAGCAGCTTACGGTCGGGGAACACCGGGGAGCTGTTTTTT
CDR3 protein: CASSLRSGNTGELFF

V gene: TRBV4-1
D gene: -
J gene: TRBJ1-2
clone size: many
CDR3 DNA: TGCGCCAGCAGCCAAGGGGGTGCGGCCAACTATGGCTACACCTTC
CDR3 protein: CASSQGGAANYGYTF

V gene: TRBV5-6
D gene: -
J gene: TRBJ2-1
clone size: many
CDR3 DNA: TGTGCCAGCAGCTTGGGGTTGGGGTCGACTTACAATGAGCAGTTCTTC
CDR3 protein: CASSLGLGSTYNEQFF